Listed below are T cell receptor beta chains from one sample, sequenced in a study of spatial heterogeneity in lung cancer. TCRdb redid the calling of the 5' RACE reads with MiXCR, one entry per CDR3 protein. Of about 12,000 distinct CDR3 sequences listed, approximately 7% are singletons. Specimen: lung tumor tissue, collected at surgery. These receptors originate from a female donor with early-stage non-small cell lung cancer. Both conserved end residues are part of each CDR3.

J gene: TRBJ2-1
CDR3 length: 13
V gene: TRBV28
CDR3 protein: CASRPNRLAGSRF

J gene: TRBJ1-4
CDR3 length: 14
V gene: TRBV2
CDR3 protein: CASSVDGLNEKLFF

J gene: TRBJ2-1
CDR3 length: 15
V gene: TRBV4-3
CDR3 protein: CASSQVYADHNEQFF

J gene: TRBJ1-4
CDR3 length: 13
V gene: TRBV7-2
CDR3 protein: CASSLPWNEKLFF

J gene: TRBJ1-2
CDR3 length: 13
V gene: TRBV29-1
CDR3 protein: CSVGETGVDGYTF

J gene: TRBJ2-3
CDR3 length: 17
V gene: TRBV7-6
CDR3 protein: CASSPPTSGRASDTQYF

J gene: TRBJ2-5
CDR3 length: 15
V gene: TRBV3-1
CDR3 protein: CASSQTGGAQETQYF

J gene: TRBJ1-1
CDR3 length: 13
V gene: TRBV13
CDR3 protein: CASRVRMLPEAFF

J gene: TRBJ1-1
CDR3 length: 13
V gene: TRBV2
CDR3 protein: CASSGRGNTEAFF

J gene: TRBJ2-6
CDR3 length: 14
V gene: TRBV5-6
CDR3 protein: CASMDDLGANVLTF

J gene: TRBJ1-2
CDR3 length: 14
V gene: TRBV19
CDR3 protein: CASSPGDSNYGYTF

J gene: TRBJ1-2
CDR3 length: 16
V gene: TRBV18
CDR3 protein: CASSPDVSLSVYGYTF

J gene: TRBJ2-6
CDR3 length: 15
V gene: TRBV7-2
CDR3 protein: CASSSGGAGANVLTF

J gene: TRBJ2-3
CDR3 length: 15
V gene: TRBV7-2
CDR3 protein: CASSFWGQNTDTQYF

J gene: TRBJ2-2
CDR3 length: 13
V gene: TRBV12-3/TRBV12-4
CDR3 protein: CANRGQGFGELFF

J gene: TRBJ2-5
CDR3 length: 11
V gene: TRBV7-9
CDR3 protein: CASSDGQTLNF

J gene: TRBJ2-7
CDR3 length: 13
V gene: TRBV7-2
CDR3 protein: CASSDGLAHEQYF

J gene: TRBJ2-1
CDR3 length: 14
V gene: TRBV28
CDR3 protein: CASSLGGTGREQFF

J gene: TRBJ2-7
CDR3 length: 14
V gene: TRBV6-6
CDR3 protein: CASSYSREGYEQYF

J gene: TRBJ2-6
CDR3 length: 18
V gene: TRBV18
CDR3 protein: CASSPVNRGVSGANVLTF

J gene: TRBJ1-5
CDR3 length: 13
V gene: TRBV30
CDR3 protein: CAWSVRLRQPQHF

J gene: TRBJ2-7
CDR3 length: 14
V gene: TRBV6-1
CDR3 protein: CASRDRRGPYEQYF

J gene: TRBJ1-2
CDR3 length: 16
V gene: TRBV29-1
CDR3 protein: CSVEGQTGDSNYGYTF

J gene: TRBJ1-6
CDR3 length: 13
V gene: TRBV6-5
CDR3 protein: CASSYRLGSPLHF

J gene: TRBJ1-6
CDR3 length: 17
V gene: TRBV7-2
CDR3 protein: CASSLEAGGTAYSPLHF

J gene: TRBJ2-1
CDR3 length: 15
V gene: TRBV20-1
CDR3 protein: CSSGRGYAPGNEQFF

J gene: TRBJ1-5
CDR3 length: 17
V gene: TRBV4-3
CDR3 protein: CASSQDGRGGSNQPQHF

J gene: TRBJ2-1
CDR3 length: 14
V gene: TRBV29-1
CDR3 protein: CSVESGRASYEQFF

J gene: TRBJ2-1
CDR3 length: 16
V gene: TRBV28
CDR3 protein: CASSPPGLAEFNEQFF

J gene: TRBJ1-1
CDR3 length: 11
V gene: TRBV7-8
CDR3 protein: CASSEDTEAFF

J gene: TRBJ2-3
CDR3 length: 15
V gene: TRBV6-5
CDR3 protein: CASRQLAGGLDTQYF

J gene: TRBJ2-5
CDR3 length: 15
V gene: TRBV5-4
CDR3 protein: CASRNSGGSQETQYF

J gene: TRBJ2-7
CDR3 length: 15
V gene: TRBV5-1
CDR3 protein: CASSMTGGAGYEQYF

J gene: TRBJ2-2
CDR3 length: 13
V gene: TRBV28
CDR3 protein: CASSTRGTGELFF

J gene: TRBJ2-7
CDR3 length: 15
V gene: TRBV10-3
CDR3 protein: CATYHSGGSSYEQYF

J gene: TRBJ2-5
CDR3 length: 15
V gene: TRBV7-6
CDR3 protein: CASSLELTNLGTQYF

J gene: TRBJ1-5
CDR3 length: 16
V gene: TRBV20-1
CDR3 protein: CSARGRGWLSNQPQHF

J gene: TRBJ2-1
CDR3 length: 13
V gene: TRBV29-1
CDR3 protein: CSVGALGGTEQFF

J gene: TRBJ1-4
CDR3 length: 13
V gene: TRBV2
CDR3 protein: CASRGATNEKLFF